These 24 T cell receptor beta chains were sequenced from one sample in a study of memory CD4+ T cells and cytomegalovirus serostatus (dated by TCRdb to the late 2010s). The library was generated by the immunoSEQ multiplex PCR assay. TCRdb retrieved this table from immuneACCESS and kept in-frame rearrangements only. Not all clones are present; in checked studies, unresolved V genes account for under half, and no reason is known for the remainder. The sample table contains about 38,000 clones; only one count was recorded for around 79% of them. The ten largest account for less than 6% of the sample. Single viable CD3+CD4+CD8-CD45RO+ cells were sorted as memory CD4+ T cells on a FACSAria II. Sequences were obtained from memory CD4+ T cells from blood. The receptors stem from an adult in good health and CMV-seropositive.

The genes are TRBV5-4 and TRBJ2-7; 10 bases line up with TRBD2. The CDR3 has 15 amino acids. From germline, CDR1 is SGHNT and CDR2 YYREEE (reference sequence). Germline trimming cut 4 bases from V and 3 bases from J; bases unmatched to any gene: 7. This CDR3 is CASSQSSGGSYEQYF. The CDR3 nucleotides read TGTGCCAGCAGCCAATCTAGCGGGGGAAGCTACGAGCAGTACTTC.

This clone was detected only once. The chain carries TRBV19 and TRBJ2-2; 9 nucleotides line up with TRBD2. V gave up 2 bases and J gave up 8 bases; unmatched junction bases: 6. Germline lookup yields CDR1 LNHDA and CDR2 SQIVND (reference sequence). The CDR3 length is 15 residues. The CDR3 DNA sequence: TGTGCCAGTAGTATAAGCGGGAGGAGGACAGGGGAGCTGTTTTTT. This encodes CASSISGRRTGELFF.

CDR3: CASSLGGILAGGYNEQFF. DNA of the CDR3: TGTGCCAGCAGCTTGGGGGGCATACTAGCGGGAGGTTACAATGAGCAGTTCTTC. This rearrangement joins TRBV5-4 to TRBJ2-1; 12 bases are shared with TRBD2. The CDR3 loop spans 18 amino acids. Unmatched junction bases numbered 8, after V lost 0 bases and J lost 4 bases. The germline V gene encodes CDR1 SGHNT and CDR2 YYREEE (reference sequence).

This clone was seen just once. Other DNA sequences from this sample encode an identical CDR3 as well. The rearrangement links TRBV5-1 to TRBJ2-1; D is possibly TRBD1 (7 bases). This CDR3 is built from 15 residues. Trimming stripped 1 base from V and 1 base from J, with 9 bases between. Germline-derived CDR1 and CDR2 are SGHRS and YFSETQ. The CDR3 loop reads CASSLQGGSYNEQFF. The DNA of the CDR3 is TGCGCCAGCAGCTTGCAGGGGGGTTCCTACAATGAGCAGTTCTTC.

The chain employs TRBV11-1 and TRBJ2-3, with TRBD1 identical over 8 bases. The CDR3 length is 14 residues. Trimming took 4 bases from V and 6 from J; bases not matched to a gene: 6. Germline values: CDR1 SGHAT, CDR2 FQDESV (reference sequence). CDR3 protein: CASSSDRGADTQYF. The CDR3 bases are TGTGCCAGCAGCTCAGACAGGGGAGCGGATACGCAGTATTTT.

J is TRBJ2-7 and V is TRBV5-1; D remains ambiguous. Germline CDR1 is SGHRS and CDR2 is YFSETQ. Trimming took off 0 bases at V and 0 bases at J, with 7 bases between the two ends. The CDR3 is 14 residues long. The CDR3 DNA reads as TGCGCCAGCAGCTTGGGGCAGGCCTCCTACGAGCAGTACTTC. Protein: CASSLGQASYEQYF.

A few counts support this clone. The V gene is TRBV28, the J gene TRBJ1-3; no definite D call. Per germline, CDR1 MDHEN and CDR2 SYDVKM. This CDR3 is 14 amino acids long. The CDR3 DNA reads TGTGCTAGTGCAGGTGGTTCCTCTGGAAACACCATATATTTT. It codes for CASAGGSSGNTIYF.

This clone was seen a few times. The V and J genes are TRBV25-1 and TRBJ2-5; 8 bases match TRBD2. After removal of 4 bases from V and 5 bases from J, the junction contained 6 bases not matched to a gene. The CDR3 has 14 residues. Germline V CDR1 and CDR2: MGHDK, SYGVNS. The CDR3 DNA sequence: TGTGCCAGCAGTGTAGCGGGATCGCGGGAGACCCAGTACTTC. This encodes CASSVAGSRETQYF.

The chain uses TRBV4-3 and TRBJ1-2; a possible D gene is TRBD1 (6 bases). This CDR3 comprises 14 residues. Germline-derived CDR1 and CDR2 are LGHNA and YSLEER. Trimming shortened V by 3 bases and J by 7 bases, and 15 bases separated the two germline ends. The CDR3 sequence is CASSHGGGLSGYTF. In nucleotides, the CDR3 is TGCGCCAGCAGCCACGGGGGGGGCCTTAGTGGCTACACCTTC.

The chain combines TRBV27 with TRBJ1-2; weak D call: TRBD1 (6 bases). The CDR3 is 12 residues long. V lost 5 bases to trimming and J lost 4 bases, with 8 bases between them. Germline lookup yields CDR1 MNHEY and CDR2 SMNVEV (reference sequence). The CDR3 here is CASSRGGYGYTF. In DNA form, the CDR3 reads TGTGCCAGCAGTCGAGGGGGCTATGGCTACACCTTC.

This chain uses TRBV7-3 with TRBJ2-2; no definite D call. Germline V gene lookup returns CDR1 SGHTA and CDR2 FQGTGA. Trimming took 5 bases from V and 6 from J, leaving 10 bases between them. This CDR3 has 13 amino acids. This CDR3 is CASSPTRAGELFF. CDR3 nucleotides: TGTGCCAGCAGCCCAACAAGGGCCGGGGAGCTGTTTTTT.

This chain links TRBV14 with TRBJ1-5, with 10 bases fitting TRBD1. CDR3 length equals 15 residues. Germline V CDR1 and CDR2: SGHDN, FVKESK. The V segment lost 4 bases and the J segment 5 bases; nucleotides outside the gene matches: 5. The DNA for the CDR3 is TGTGCCAGCAGCCGGGCGGGGACAGGGGATCAGCCCCAGCATTTT. Its protein product is CASSRAGTGDQPQHF. The full variable domain, rest sourced from reference TRBV14 and TRBJ1-5, is EAGVTQFPSHSVIEKGQTVTLRCDPISGHDNLYWYRRVMGKEIKFLLHFVKESKQDESGMPNNRFLAERTGGTYSTLKVQPAELEDSGVYFCASSRAGTGDQPQHFGDGTRLSIL.

A few counts support this clone. The rearrangement joins TRBV2 to TRBJ2-3; D call uncertain. With 5 bases removed from V and 9 bases from J, the gap between germline ends came to 15 bases. This CDR3 has 13 amino acids. CDR1 SNHLY and CDR2 FYNNEI come from the germline V gene. The CDR3 nucleotides are TGTGCCAGCAGTCCCCCCTGGAGCAGAACGCAGTATTTT. This gives the protein CASSPPWSRTQYF.

The chain recombines TRBV4-3 with TRBJ2-3, with D tentatively TRBD2 (5 bases). The V gene's germline CDR1 is LGHNA and CDR2 YSLEER. CDR3 length: 14 amino acids. Trimming pared 0 bases from V and 6 bases from J, leaving 10 bases between. CDR3 sequence reads: CASSQDPGEDTQYF. The CDR3 DNA is TGCGCCAGCAGCCAAGATCCCGGGGAGGATACGCAGTATTTT.

The chain couples TRBV11-2 to TRBJ1-2; 7 bases map to TRBD1. The CDR3 has 12 amino acids. Trimming took 7 bases from V and 8 from J; bases not matched to a gene: 7. CDR1 and CDR2 from the germline V gene are SGHAT and FQNNGV. Written as DNA, the CDR3 is TGTGCCAGCACCAGGGGGGAAAGGGGCTACACCTTC. Translated: CASTRGERGYTF.

This clone was seen a single time. The J gene is TRBJ1-1, the V gene TRBV25-1; perhaps TRBD1 as D (5 bases). V was pared by 5 bases and J by 3 bases, with 19 bases between. The length of the CDR3 is 16 residues. CDR1 and CDR2 (germline): MGHDK, SYGVNS. The CDR3 coding sequence is TGTGCCAGCAGTCCGCGTCTAGGGAGGGGATACACTGAAGCTTTCTTT. Translated: CASSPRLGRGYTEAFF.

The rearrangement uses TRBV2 and TRBJ1-5; possible D gene TRBD1, 5 bases. The CDR3 sequence is 15 residues long. In germline, CDR1 is SNHLY, CDR2 FYNNEI. Trimming left V 5 bases short and J 3 bases short, with 14 bases between. As DNA, the CDR3 is TGTGCCAGCAGTCTCTACGGCAGGGACAATCAGCCCCAGCATTTT. The encoded protein is CASSLYGRDNQPQHF. The full variable domain, rest sourced from reference TRBV2 and TRBJ1-5, is EPEVTQTPSHQVTQMGQEVILRCVPISNHLYFYWYRQILGQKVEFLVSFYNNEISEKSEIFDDQFSVERPDGSNFTLKIRSTKLEDSAMYFCASSLYGRDNQPQHFGDGTRLSIL.

This clone occurred a few times. The chain carries TRBV21-1 and TRBJ1-1; the tabulated D call, TRBD1, remains unverified against the DNA. TRBV21-1 is deemed a pseudogene. CDR3 length: 17 residues. CDR3 sequence (DNA): TGTGCCAGCAGCAGTCCCAAGAGGAACAGGGTCGACACTGAAGCTTTCTTT. This sequence encodes CASSSPKRNRVDTEAFF.

The table lists this clone with a count of one. The chain recombines TRBV25-1 with TRBJ1-2; D is unresolved. The CDR3 extends over 11 amino acids. The V end was cut by 8 bases, the J end by 2 bases, with 6 bases between. Germline V gene data show CDR1 as MGHDK and CDR2 as SYGVNS. CDR3 in amino acids: CASSTNYGYTF. The CDR3 DNA follows: TGTGCCAGCTCCACCAACTATGGCTACACCTTC.

This CDR3 reads CASSVVWGNTGELFF. The CDR3, as DNA: TGTGCCAGCAGCGTAGTTTGGGGGAACACCGGGGAGCTGTTTTTT. The chain joins TRBV9 to TRBJ2-2; D not certain. Germline assignment: CDR1 SGDLS and CDR2 YYNGEE. The CDR3 length is 15 residues. The V end lost 0 bases, the J end lost 1 base, and 7 bases lay between the germline ends.

This chain connects TRBV14 to TRBJ1-1; 12 nucleotides agree with TRBD1. The germline CDR1 and CDR2 sequences are SGHDN and FVKESK. V lost 0 bases, J lost 5 bases, and 4 bases stayed unmatched. The CDR3 length is 16 residues. In DNA, the CDR3 is TGTGCCAGCAGCCAAGAGGGGACAGGGGGCAAGACTGAAGCTTTCTTT. It codes for CASSQEGTGGKTEAFF.

This clone has a handful of counts. The rearrangement joins TRBV4-3 to TRBJ2-2; D may be TRBD2 (5 bases). The CDR3 totals 15 residues. The V and J ends lost 4 bases and 3 bases respectively, with 12 bases between them. CDR1 and CDR2 (germline): LGHNA, YSLEER. The CDR3: CASSPGVAYTGELFF. The CDR3 nucleotides read TGCGCCAGCAGCCCCGGGGTAGCTTACACCGGGGAGCTGTTTTTT.

This chain connects TRBV4-1 to TRBJ1-1; D not certain. The germline CDR1 and CDR2 sequences are MGHRA and YSYEKL. Trimming pared 2 bases from V and 10 bases from J, leaving 17 bases between. This CDR3 spans 14 amino acids. CDR3 sequence reads: CASSQHSSELLAFF. CDR3 nucleotides: TGCGCCAGCAGCCAACACTCGTCGGAACTTTTAGCTTTCTTT.

The chain carries TRBV18 and TRBJ2-7, with D maybe TRBD1 (5 bases). Per the germline V gene, CDR1 is KGHSH and CDR2 is LQKENI. Trimming pared 5 bases from V and 5 bases from J, leaving 13 bases between. The CDR3 consists of 13 residues. CDR3 sequence (DNA): TGTGCCAGCTCATCAGACAGTGGCCACGAGCAGTACTTC. This codes for CASSSDSGHEQYF.